This TCR beta chain came from a study of blood T cell repertoires in COVID-19. Study at large: The United States, Italy and Spain supplied acute and convalescent COVID-19 samples. PBMCs, B-cell-depleted T cells, or T cells were the source of the cDNA or gDNA that made up the material.

This clone was detected only a few times. In the study's own analysis: Amplification of reference gene primers was used by the study to estimate nucleated cell counts. TCRdb's copy holds only in-frame clones and misses some; the assay was immunoSEQ multiplex PCR. That table is the source of V, J and clone size, and D and trimming were worked out from the DNA. The sample contains about 100,000 clones, roughly 84% of which appear only once. The CDR3 extends over 12 amino acids. Germline trimming cut 4 bases from V and 4 bases from J; bases unmatched to any gene: 3. Germline V gene sequence: CDR1 GTSNPN, CDR2 SVGIG (reference sequence).

The sequence was obtained from a human donor in a cohort sampled during active COVID-19. The specimen was peripheral blood. The J gene is TRBJ2-7, the V gene TRBV30, with 8 bases identical to TRBD1. The DNA of the CDR3 is TGTGCCTGGACCGGACAGGGTTACGAGCAGTACTTC. Protein sequence: CAWTGQGYEQYF. The variable domain in full, with the rest retrieved from reference TRBV30 and TRBJ2-7, is SQTIHQWPATLVQPVGSPLSLECTVEGTSNPNLYWYRQAAGRGLQLLFYSVGIGQISSEVPQNLSASRPQDRQFILSSKKLLLSDSGFYLCAWTGQGYEQYFGPGTRLTVT.